This entry lists 27 T cell receptor gamma chains sequenced from one sample in a study of gamma-delta T cells after stem cell transplantation. TCRdb reprocessed the RT-PCR reads using CATT. The sample has over a thousand gamma-chain clones, more than 50% seen once. The sample comprised gamma-delta T cells. The receptors derive from a human donor. It is not recorded whose cells these are; they may come from a transplant donor.

V is TRGV4 and J is TRGJ1 or TRGJ2. Assignment of the J gene here rests on matching the DNA to germline, because TCRdb gives none. Losses at the gene ends were 0 bases for V and 0 bases for J; bases not matched to a gene: 5. Germline V gene lookup returns CDR1 EGSTGY and CDR2 YDSYTSSV. The CDR3 is 15 amino acids. CDR3 residues: CATWDGLPNYYKKLF. DNA of the CDR3: TGTGCCACCTGGGATGGGCTTCCGAATTATTATAAGAAACTCTTT.

Only one count was recorded for this clone. The junction differs from germline at one of its ends, possibly a read error. CDR3 residues: CTTGWFKIF. For the CDR3, the DNA is TGTACCACTGGTTGGTTCAAGATATTT. J is TRGJP1 and V is TRGV4. TCRdb is silent on the J gene; assignment here came from matching the DNA to germline. The CDR3 covers 9 residues. The germline CDR1 and CDR2 sequences are EGSTGY and YDSYTSSV.

This clone turned up a few times. A read error may be the cause here, since a much bigger clone is one base away. The chain employs TRGV9 and TRGJP. TCRdb supplies no J gene; here it was assigned by aligning the nucleotide sequence to germline. The V gene end was trimmed by 0 bases and the J gene end by 5 bases; junction bases not matched to a gene: 1. Germline values: CDR1 GITISATS, CDR2 ISYDGTV (reference sequence). CDR3 size: 16 residues. CDR3 protein: CALWEVEELGKKIKVF. The CDR3 DNA reads as TGTGCCTTGTGGGAGGTGGAAGAGTTGGGCAAAAAAATCAAGGTATTT.

This clone occurred a few times. The V and J genes are TRGV9 and TRGJP. In the absence of a J gene in TCRdb, the DNA was matched to germline to assign it here. The trim removed 3 bases at V and 7 bases at J, leaving 9 bases unmatched. Germline V gene data show CDR1 as GITISATS and CDR2 as ISYDGTV (reference sequence). The CDR3 is made up of 17 amino acids. The CDR3 loop reads CALWENMGELGKKIKVF. DNA for the CDR3: TGTGCCTTGTGGGAGAATATGGGGGAGTTGGGCAAAAAAATCAAGGTATTT.

Of note for this clone: One junction end disagrees with the germline gene, perhaps due to a read error. The chain is built from TRGV5 and TRGJ1 or TRGJ2. As TCRdb names no J gene, one was assigned here on the basis of a DNA match to germline. CDR3 length equals 11 residues. Germline V lookup: CDR1 VINAFY, CDR2 YDVSNSKD. The CDR3 here is CATWNYYKKLF. The CDR3 bases are TGTGCAACCTGGAATTATTACAAGAAACTCTTT.

There are a few counts of this clone. The chain uses TRGV8 and TRGJ1 or TRGJ2. Germline matching of the DNA provided the J gene here, since TCRdb leaves it blank. CDR1 is VENAVY, CDR2 YDSYNSRV, per germline. CDR3 size: 14 residues. V lost 2 bases and J lost 4; bases outside the gene matches: 8. As DNA, the CDR3 is TGTGCCACCTGGGATAAACCCCAGTATTATAAGAAACTCTTT. Amino acid sequence: CATWDKPQYYKKLF.

The V and J genes are TRGV3 and TRGJP2. The J gene was not available in TCRdb and was assigned here by matching the DNA to germline segments. With 0 bases clipped from V and 4 bases from J, the junction kept 5 bases outside the gene matches. The CDR3 covers 15 residues. Germline V gives CDR1 VTNTFY, CDR2 YDVSTARD (reference sequence). DNA for the CDR3: TGTGCCACCTGGGACAGGCCGGCTAGTGATTGGATCAAGACGTTT. Amino acids: CATWDRPASDWIKTF.

The chain uses TRGV3 and TRGJ1 or TRGJ2. The J gene is absent in TCRdb and was assigned here via DNA matching to germline. Germline trimming cut 0 bases from V and 8 bases from J; bases unmatched to any gene: 10. There are 14 residues in the CDR3. Germline-derived CDR1 and CDR2 are VTNTFY and YDVSTARD (reference sequence). CDR3 DNA sequence: TGTGCCACCTGGGACAGGCCTCAACCTAATAAGAAACTCTTT. Translation: CATWDRPQPNKKLF.

Notes on this clone: In the same sample, other DNA sequences code for this CDR3. The chain uses TRGV4 and TRGJ1 or TRGJ2. TCRdb offers no J gene call, so here the DNA was matched to germline to obtain one. CDR1 and CDR2 from the germline V gene are EGSTGY and YDSYTSSV. V was pared by 2 bases and J by 5 bases, with 0 bases of the junction left unmatched. This CDR3 comprises 11 residues. CDR3 region: CATWDDYKKLF. The CDR3 coding sequence is TGTGCCACCTGGGATGATTATAAGAAACTCTTT.

The sample holds a few counts of this clone. The chain links TRGV4 to TRGJP2. Germline CDR1 EGSTGY, CDR2 YDSYTSSV. The CDR3 is 15 residues long. V lost 1 base, J lost 0 bases, and 2 bases stayed unmatched. CDR3 loop: CATWDGHSSDWIKTF. CDR3 bases: TGTGCCACCTGGGATGGTCATAGTAGTGATTGGATCAAGACGTTT.

The V call is TRGV3, the J call TRGJ1 or TRGJ2. TCRdb offers no J gene call, so here the DNA was matched to germline to obtain one. Germline trimming cut 0 bases from V and 10 bases from J; bases unmatched to any gene: 12. The germline V gene encodes CDR1 VTNTFY and CDR2 YDVSTARD (reference sequence). There are 14 residues in the CDR3. The CDR3 reads CATWDRLLTTKKLF. CDR3 sequence (DNA): TGTGCCACCTGGGACAGGCTCCTAACGACGAAGAAACTCTTT.

The gene calls are TRGV2 and TRGJ1 or TRGJ2. Since TCRdb gives no J gene, matching the DNA to germline was used here to assign it. CDR1 and CDR2 from the germline V gene are EGSNGY and YDSYNSKV. The CDR3 totals 13 residues. The trim removed 2 bases at V and 3 bases at J, leaving 4 bases unmatched. CDR3 nucleotide sequence: TGTGCCACCTGGGACGAGTGTTATTATAAGAAACTCTTT. It encodes CATWDECYYKKLF.

The chain joins TRGV2 to TRGJP2. TCRdb carries no J gene annotation; the J gene was assigned here by matching the DNA with germline. The germline V gene has CDR1 EGSNGY and CDR2 YDSYNSKV. The V and J ends lost 0 bases and 9 bases, in that order; junction bases with no gene match: 1. The CDR3 sequence is 12 residues long. CDR3 nucleotides: TGTGCCACCTGGGACGGGCATTGGATCAAGACGTTT. This encodes CATWDGHWIKTF.

There are a few counts of this clone. The rearrangement uses TRGV3 and TRGJ1 or TRGJ2. The J gene, absent from TCRdb, was called here by matching the DNA to germline. V lost 0 bases to trimming and J lost 4 bases; unmatched junction nucleotides: 3. This CDR3 has 13 amino acids. Germline values: CDR1 VTNTFY, CDR2 YDVSTARD (reference sequence). The DNA of the CDR3 is TGTGCCACCTGGGACAGGCAATATTATAAGAAACTCTTT. Amino acids: CATWDRQYYKKLF.

This clone was seen a handful of times. The chain links TRGV5 to TRGJ1 or TRGJ2. The J gene, not given by TCRdb, was assigned here from a germline match of the nucleotide sequence. This CDR3 is built from 15 residues. Losses at the gene ends were 0 bases for V and 2 bases for J; bases not matched to a gene: 7. The germline gives CDR1 VINAFY, CDR2 YDVSNSKD. The CDR3 here is CATWDRPGDYYKKLF. CDR3 DNA sequence: TGTGCCACCTGGGACAGGCCGGGGGATTATTATAAGAAACTCTTT.

V and J are TRGV9 and TRGJP2. Here the J gene came from matching the DNA to germline, since TCRdb omits it. Germline CDR1 is GITISATS and CDR2 is ISYDGTV (reference sequence). J gave up 3 bases and V 2 bases, and 0 bases lay outside the gene matches. The CDR3 contains 13 residues. The CDR3 reads CALWEGSDWIKTF. CDR3 nucleotide sequence: TGTGCCTTGTGGGAGGGTAGTGATTGGATCAAGACGTTT.

The chain combines TRGV3 with TRGJP2. The J gene, missing from TCRdb, was assigned here through DNA to germline matching. The CDR3 runs to 16 residues. V shed 1 base and J 5 bases; nucleotides not matched to a gene: 10. Germline lookup yields CDR1 VTNTFY and CDR2 YDVSTARD (reference sequence). This chain's CDR3 is CATWDSPDGSDWIKTF. In DNA, the CDR3 is TGTGCCACCTGGGACAGCCCGGATGGGAGTGATTGGATCAAGACGTTT.

The V gene lacks a call, and TRGJP2 is the J gene. The CDR3 has 16 residues. CDR3 coding DNA: TGTGCCACCTGGGACGGCCCTGAGCGTAGTGATTGGATCAAGACGTTT. As protein: CATWDGPERSDWIKTF.

The J segment is TRGJ1 or TRGJ2; no V gene was assigned. CDR3 size: 14 residues. The CDR3: CATSIFYLRYKKLF. The CDR3 DNA follows: TGTGCCACCTCGATTTTCTACCTTAGATATAAGAAACTCTTT.

This clone was observed a handful of times. The chain combines TRGV9 with TRGJP. No J gene is reported in TCRdb; it was inferred here by comparing the DNA with germline. The CDR3 totals 16 residues. The V segment lost 0 bases and the J segment 9 bases; nucleotides outside the gene matches: 5. Germline V CDR1 and CDR2: GITISATS, ISYDGTV (reference sequence). The CDR3 is CALWEVRGLGKKIKVF. Here the CDR3 DNA reads TGTGCCTTGTGGGAGGTGCGGGGGTTGGGCAAAAAAATCAAGGTATTT.

The chain combines TRGV4 with TRGJP2. No J gene is reported in TCRdb; it was inferred here by comparing the DNA with germline. V lost 3 bases to trimming and J lost 11 bases; unmatched junction nucleotides: 0. The CDR3 has 10 amino acids. Germline V CDR1 and CDR2: EGSTGY, YDSYTSSV. The CDR3 here is CATWDWIKTF. CDR3 sequence (DNA): TGTGCCACCTGGGATTGGATCAAGACGTTT.

The sample holds a few counts of this clone. Other DNA sequences in the sample encode the same CDR3. The chain is built from TRGV2 and TRGJ1 or TRGJ2. The J gene is absent in TCRdb and was assigned here via DNA matching to germline. This CDR3 region has 12 residues. CDR1 EGSNGY and CDR2 YDSYNSKV come from the germline V gene. J was trimmed by 7 bases and V by 0 bases; bases with no gene match: 3. The CDR3 nucleotides read TGTGCCACCTGGGACGGGCAATATAAGAAACTCTTT. This encodes CATWDGQYKKLF.

J is TRGJ1 or TRGJ2 and V is TRGV2. TCRdb carries no J gene annotation; the J gene was assigned here by matching the DNA with germline. The CDR3 length is 13 residues. CDR1 EGSNGY and CDR2 YDSYNSKV come from the germline V gene. Unmatched junction bases numbered 6, after V lost 0 bases and J lost 7 bases. CDR3 residues: CATWDGPKYKKLF. The CDR3 bases are TGTGCCACCTGGGACGGGCCGAAATATAAGAAACTCTTT.

The V call is TRGV3, the J call TRGJ1 or TRGJ2. The J gene, left out of TCRdb, was set here by checking the DNA against germline. V trimming: 1 base; J trimming: 3 bases; junction bases outside the gene matches: 3. The CDR3 consists of 13 residues. Looked up from germline, CDR1 is VTNTFY and CDR2 is YDVSTARD (reference sequence). CDR3 bases: TGTGCCACCTGGGACAGAGGTTATTATAAGAAACTCTTT. Amino acid sequence: CATWDRGYYKKLF.

Note on this clone: Other nucleotide sequences in the sample specify the same CDR3. The chain couples TRGV4 to TRGJ1 or TRGJ2. No J segment appears in TCRdb, so it was assigned here by matching the sequence to germline. The CDR3 loop spans 13 amino acids. The junction had 4 bases not matched to a gene; V was cut back by 1 base and J by 4 bases. Germline V lookup: CDR1 EGSTGY, CDR2 YDSYTSSV. CDR3 sequence reads: CATWDGPYYKKLF. CDR3 nucleotides: TGTGCCACCTGGGATGGCCCATATTATAAGAAACTCTTT.

This clone has just a few counts. This chain links TRGV4 with TRGJP2. Matching the DNA to germline supplied the J gene, which TCRdb does not give. The V and J ends lost 1 base and 8 bases, in that order; junction bases with no gene match: 4. The CDR3 is 13 amino acids. Germline V lookup: CDR1 EGSTGY, CDR2 YDSYTSSV. The CDR3 DNA sequence: TGTGCCACCTGGGATGGAGGCGATTGGATCAAGACGTTT. This encodes CATWDGGDWIKTF.

This clone came up a few times. The V gene is TRGV2, the J gene TRGJ1 or TRGJ2. The CDR3 length is 13 residues. Looked up from germline, CDR1 is EGSNGY and CDR2 is YDSYNSKV. After removal of 2 bases from V and 7 bases from J, the junction contained 8 bases not matched to a gene. The CDR3 sequence is CATWDVQGYKKLF. In DNA form, the CDR3 reads TGTGCCACCTGGGACGTCCAGGGGTATAAGAAACTCTTT.